This T cell receptor beta chain appears in the sequencing data of a study of blood T cells in healthy people across ages. Study-level results: Older individuals had lower TCR beta diversity per million T cells (the decline was roughly linear).

The use of a sample-barcoded 5' primer and a J-beta primer mix characterized a second PCR of 7 to 11 cycles. Carrying 12 random nucleotides, a template-switch adaptor labeled each individual cDNA molecule. Per-sample output comprised a minimum of 2.5 million paired-end reads containing CDR3. In TCRdb, the 5' RACE reads were re-called with MiXCR into one record per CDR3 protein. The data show about 1.7 million distinct CDR3 sequences, 28% seen once. A word on this clonotype: Its specificity is not known. Since a much larger clone is just one base distant, this may be a read error.

Sample: blood. This clonotype was obtained from a woman aged 25 to 39 in good health.

DNA of the CDR3: TGTGCCAGCACCTACGGACATGGTCCCTACGGGCAGTACTTC. It codes for CASTYGHGPYGQYF. The rearrangement uses TRBV7-6 and TRBJ2-5; TRBD1 might be the D (5 bases). V shed 7 bases and J shed 11 bases, with 23 bases lying between them. This CDR3 is 14 amino acids long. The germline gives CDR1 SGHVS, CDR2 FNYEAQ.